This T cell receptor (beta chain) appears in the sequencing data of a study of T cells after posttransplantation cyclophosphamide. This clone appeared many times. Germline assignment: CDR1 SNHLY and CDR2 FYNNEI. This CDR3 has 14 residues. V shed 7 bases and J shed 6 bases, with 16 bases lying between them. The table came from immunoSEQ multiplex PCR; TCRdb's copy has only in-frame clones and leaves some out. The sample has 7,000 to 9,000 clones, none seen only once. Treatment was busulfan-fludarabine conditioning, a marrow graft, and cyclophosphamide on days +3 and +4. This sequence joins TRBV2 and TRBJ1-5; a possible D gene is TRBD1 (6 bases). The sample consisted of PBMCs, taken after allogeneic stem cell transplant with posttransplant cyclophosphamide. This receptor was taken from a male patient in his late teens or twenties who received an allogeneic stem cell transplant from an unrelated donor, was CMV-positive, and had acute and chronic GVHD. The graft donor may have given rise to some T cells. CDR3 region: CASTEGGLGQPQHF. Written as DNA, the CDR3 is TGTGCCAGCACTGAGGGGGGGCTGGGTCAGCCCCAGCATTTT.